This T cell receptor (beta chain) came from a study of blood T cell repertoires in COVID-19 (dated by TCRdb to the early 2020s). In the study overall: Samples from collaborators originated in the United States, Italy and Spain and spanned both the acute and convalescent phases of COVID-19. The prospective study material was composed of cDNA or gDNA derived from T cells, B-cell-depleted T cells, or PBMCs. The sample metadata nearly always contained a de-identified subject ID, COVID-19 status, age in years and sex. The dataset comprised deeply sampled blood TCRbeta repertoires from subjects exposed to, actively infected with, or recovered from COVID-19. The repertoires were made available in a free public database intended to serve as a resource for research on the immune response to SARS-CoV-2. Where available, HLA class I and class II types were obtained from metadata supplied by the sample provider rather than from assay-based typing. Samples were obtained from the ongoing ImmuneRACE study (first 160 participants) and from 1,000 to 1,500 subjects provided by 6 global collaborators.

The investigation overall reported the following: The amount of clinical and demographic metadata varied by source and participant and was provided uncurated.

The collaborating institutions used their own protocols to collect whole blood in K2EDTA tubes. For TCRbeta analysis, collaborator samples were shipped as frozen whole blood, as isolated PBMCs, or as DNA extracted from either sample type. A remark on this clone: It lacks a known antigen. Qualities for individual bases were not recorded, and no much larger clone is one base off.

TCRbeta CDR3 regions were amplified from genomic DNA by means of the immunoSEQ Assay, a bias-controlled multiplex PCR. Per the original workflow: Within the assay, amplification of reference gene primers was used to estimate how many nucleated cells each sample contained. To quantify the absolute abundance of each unique TCRbeta CDR3 rearrangement, sequence reads were collapsed and filtered. Productive Simpson clonality was computed per sample as the square root of Simpson's diversity index over productive rearrangements. TCRdb took over this immuneACCESS table, retaining in-frame rearrangements with V and J assigned. Such tables are incomplete; in checked studies, under half of the missing clones stem from an unresolved V gene, and the remainder is unexplained. V and J calls plus clone size are reproduced from that table; the DNA served to infer D and trimming. For this sample the table gives about 90,000 clones, of which roughly nine tenths were detected only once. The ten largest clones add up to more than 1.5% of the sample.

The CDR3 runs 14 residues from the cysteine to the phenylalanine. This entry keeps only the CDR3 DNA: 42 bases, framed from base 1. CDR1 and CDR2 are drawn from the germline V gene: SGHRS, YFSETQ. Sequencing input: peripheral blood. The rearrangement joined TRBV5-1 to TRBJ2-7, with TRBD1 tentatively as D gene (7 bases match). The sequence was obtained from a human donor with active COVID-19. The donor label of this sample is uncertain. The sequenced DNA is TGCGCATGCAGGACCATGGAGGGGGCACAGATGCAGTACTTC. It translates as CACRTMEGAQMQYF. With the rest looked up from the reference TRBV5-1 and TRBJ2-7 genes rather than sequenced, the full variable domain is KAGVTQTPRYLIKTRGQQVTLSCSPISGHRSVSWYQQTPGQGLQFLFEYFSETQRNKGNFPGRFSGRQFSNSRSEMNVSTLELGDSALYLCACRTMEGAQMQYFGPGTRLTVT.